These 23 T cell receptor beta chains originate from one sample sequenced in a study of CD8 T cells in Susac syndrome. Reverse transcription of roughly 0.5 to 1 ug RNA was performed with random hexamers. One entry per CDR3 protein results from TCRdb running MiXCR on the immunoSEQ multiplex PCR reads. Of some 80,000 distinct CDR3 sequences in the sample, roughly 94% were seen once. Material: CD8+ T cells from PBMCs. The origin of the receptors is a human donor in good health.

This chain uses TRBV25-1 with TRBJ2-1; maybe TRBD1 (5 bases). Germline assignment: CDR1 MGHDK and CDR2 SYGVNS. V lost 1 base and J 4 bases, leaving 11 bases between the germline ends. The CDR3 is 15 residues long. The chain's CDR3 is CASSESGPPYNEQFF. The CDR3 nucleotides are TGTGCCAGCAGTGAATCAGGGCCCCCTTACAATGAGCAGTTCTTC.

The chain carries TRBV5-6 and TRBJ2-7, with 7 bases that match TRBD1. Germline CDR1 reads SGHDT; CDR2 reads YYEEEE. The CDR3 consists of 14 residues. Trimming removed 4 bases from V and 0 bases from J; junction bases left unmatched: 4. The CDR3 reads CASSTGDSSYEQYV. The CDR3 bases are TGTGCCAGCAGCACCGGGGACAGCTCCTACGAGCAGTACGTC.

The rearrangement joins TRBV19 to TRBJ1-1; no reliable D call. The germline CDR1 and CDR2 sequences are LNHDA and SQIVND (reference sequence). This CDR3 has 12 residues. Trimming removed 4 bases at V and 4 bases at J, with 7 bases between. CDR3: CASSSGPTEAFF. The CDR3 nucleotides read TGTGCCAGTAGTAGTGGGCCCACTGAAGCTTTCTTT. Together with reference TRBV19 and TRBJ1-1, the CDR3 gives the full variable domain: DGGITQSPKYLFRKEGQNVTLSCEQNLNHDAMYWYRQDPGQGLRLIYYSQIVNDFQKGDIAEGYSVSREKKESFPLTVTSAQKNPTAFYLCASSSGPTEAFFGQGTRLTVV.

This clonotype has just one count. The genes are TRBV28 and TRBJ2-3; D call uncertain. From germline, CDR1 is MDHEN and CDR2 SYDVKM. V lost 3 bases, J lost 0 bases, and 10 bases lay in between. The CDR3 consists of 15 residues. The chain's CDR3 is CASSLGDVSTDTQYF. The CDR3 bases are TGTGCCAGCAGTTTGGGTGACGTTAGCACAGATACGCAGTATTTT.

In DNA, the CDR3 is TGCAGCGTTGAAGATCAGGGCCACTATGGCTACACCTTC. It specifies CSVEDQGHYGYTF. The chain carries TRBV29-1 and TRBJ1-2; D possibly corresponds to TRBD1 (5 bases). The V end was cut by 0 bases, the J end by 3 bases, with 8 bases between. Germline V gene sequence: CDR1 SQVTM, CDR2 ANQGSEA. CDR3 length: 13 amino acids.

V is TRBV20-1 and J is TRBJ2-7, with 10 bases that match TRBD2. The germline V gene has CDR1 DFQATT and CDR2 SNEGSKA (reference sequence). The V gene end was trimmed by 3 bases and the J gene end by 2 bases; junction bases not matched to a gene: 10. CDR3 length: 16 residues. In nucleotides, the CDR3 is TGCAGTGCTAGGTCGATCGGGACTAGCGACACCTACGAGCAGTACGTC. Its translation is CSARSIGTSDTYEQYV.

This CDR3 reads CASSRGPSKGPTDTQYF. CDR3 bases: TGTGCCAGCAGCCGGGGTCCCTCCAAAGGCCCGACAGATACGCAGTATTTT. The chain uses TRBV3-1 and TRBJ2-3; no definite D call. Per germline, CDR1 LGHDT and CDR2 YNNKEL (reference sequence). The V end was cut by 4 bases, the J end by 3 bases, with 20 bases between. The CDR3 contains 17 residues.

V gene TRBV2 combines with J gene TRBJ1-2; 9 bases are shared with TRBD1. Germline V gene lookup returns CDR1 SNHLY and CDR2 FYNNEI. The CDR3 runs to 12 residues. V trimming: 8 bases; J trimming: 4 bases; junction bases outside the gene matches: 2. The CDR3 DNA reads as TGTGCCAGCGGGGACAGGGCCTATGGCTACACCTTC. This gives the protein CASGDRAYGYTF.

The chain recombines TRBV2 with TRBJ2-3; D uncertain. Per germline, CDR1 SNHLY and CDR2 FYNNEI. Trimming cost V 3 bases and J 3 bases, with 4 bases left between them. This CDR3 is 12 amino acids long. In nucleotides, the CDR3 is TGTGCCAGCAGTGATAGGACAGATACGCAGTATTTT. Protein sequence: CASSDRTDTQYF.

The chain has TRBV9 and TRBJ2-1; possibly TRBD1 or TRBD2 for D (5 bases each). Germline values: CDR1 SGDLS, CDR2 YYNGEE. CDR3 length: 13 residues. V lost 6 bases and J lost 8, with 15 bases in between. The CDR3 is CASTVGDVDEQFF. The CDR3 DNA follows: TGTGCCAGCACGGTGGGGGACGTGGATGAGCAGTTCTTC.

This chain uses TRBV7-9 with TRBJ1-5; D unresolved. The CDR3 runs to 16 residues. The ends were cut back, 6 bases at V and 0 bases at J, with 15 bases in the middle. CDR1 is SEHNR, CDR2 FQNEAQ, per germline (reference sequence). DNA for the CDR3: TGTGCCAGCAGTCCCGCAGGAATTTATAGCAATCAGCCCCAGCATTTT. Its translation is CASSPAGIYSNQPQHF.

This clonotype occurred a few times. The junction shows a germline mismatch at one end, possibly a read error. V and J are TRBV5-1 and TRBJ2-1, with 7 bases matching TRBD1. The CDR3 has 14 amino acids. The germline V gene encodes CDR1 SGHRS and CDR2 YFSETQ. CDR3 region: CASSPSGGYNEQFF. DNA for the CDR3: TGTGCCAGCAGCCCATCAGGGGGCTACAATGAGCAGTTCTTC.

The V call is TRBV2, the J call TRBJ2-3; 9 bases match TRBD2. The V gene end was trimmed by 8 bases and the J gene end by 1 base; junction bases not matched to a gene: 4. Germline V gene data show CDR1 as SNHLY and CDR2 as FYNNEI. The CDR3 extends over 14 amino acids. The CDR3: CASLLAGGTDTQYF. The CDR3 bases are TGTGCCAGCTTGTTAGCGGGGGGCACAGATACGCAGTATTTT.

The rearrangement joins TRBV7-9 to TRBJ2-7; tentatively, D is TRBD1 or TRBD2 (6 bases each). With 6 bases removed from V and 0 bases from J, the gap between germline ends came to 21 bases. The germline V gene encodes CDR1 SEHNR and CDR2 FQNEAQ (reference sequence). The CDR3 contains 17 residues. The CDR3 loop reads CASREGEGSASSYEQYF. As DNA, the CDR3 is TGTGCCAGCAGGGAGGGGGAAGGGTCCGCGAGCTCCTACGAGCAGTACTTC.

This chain's CDR3 is CASRPALNSHEQYV. The CDR3 region has the DNA TGTGCCAGCAGACCGGCCCTCAATTCCCACGAGCAGTACGTC. The rearrangement joins TRBV6-5 to TRBJ2-7, with D unclear. This CDR3 region has 14 residues. The V end was cut by 6 bases, the J end by 5 bases, with 17 bases between. Per the germline V gene, CDR1 is MNHEY and CDR2 is SVGAGI.

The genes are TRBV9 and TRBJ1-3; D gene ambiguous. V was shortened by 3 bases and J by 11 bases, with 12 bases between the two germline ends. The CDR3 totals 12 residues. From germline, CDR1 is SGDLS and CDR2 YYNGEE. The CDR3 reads CASSAPEPSIYF. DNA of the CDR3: TGTGCCAGCAGCGCGCCCGAACCATCCATATATTTT.

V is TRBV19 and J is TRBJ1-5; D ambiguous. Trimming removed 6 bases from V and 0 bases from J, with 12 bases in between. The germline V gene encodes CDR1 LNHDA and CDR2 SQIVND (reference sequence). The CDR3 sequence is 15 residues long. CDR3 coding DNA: TGTGCCAGTAGGGACGAACTCTCTAGCAATCAGCCCCAGCATTTT. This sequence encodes CASRDELSSNQPQHF.

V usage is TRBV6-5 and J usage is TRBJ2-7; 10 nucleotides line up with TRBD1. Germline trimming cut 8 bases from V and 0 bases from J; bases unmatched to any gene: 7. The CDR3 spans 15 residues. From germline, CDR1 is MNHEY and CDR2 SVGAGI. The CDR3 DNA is TGTGCCAGCGGACTGGGACAGGGGAGCTCCTACGAGCAGTACTTC. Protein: CASGLGQGSSYEQYF.

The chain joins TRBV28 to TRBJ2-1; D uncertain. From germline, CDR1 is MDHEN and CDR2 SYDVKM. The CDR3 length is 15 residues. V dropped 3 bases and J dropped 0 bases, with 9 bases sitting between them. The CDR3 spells CASSFRPSSYNEQFF. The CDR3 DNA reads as TGTGCCAGCAGTTTCCGTCCAAGCTCCTACAATGAGCAGTTCTTC.

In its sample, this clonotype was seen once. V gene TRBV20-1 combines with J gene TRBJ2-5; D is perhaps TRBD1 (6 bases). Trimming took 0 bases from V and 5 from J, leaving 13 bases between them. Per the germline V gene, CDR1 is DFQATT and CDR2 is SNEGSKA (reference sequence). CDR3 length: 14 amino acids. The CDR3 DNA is TGCAGTGCTAGAGAAGTGGGCAGGGGTGAGACCCAGTACTTC. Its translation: CSAREVGRGETQYF.

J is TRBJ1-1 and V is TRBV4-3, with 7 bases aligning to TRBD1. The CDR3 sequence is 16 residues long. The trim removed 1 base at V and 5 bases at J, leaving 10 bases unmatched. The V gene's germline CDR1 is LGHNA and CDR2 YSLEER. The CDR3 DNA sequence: TGCGCCAGCAGCCAAGGCACGAGGGGGCCGTTTACTGAAGCTTTCTTT. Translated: CASSQGTRGPFTEAFF.

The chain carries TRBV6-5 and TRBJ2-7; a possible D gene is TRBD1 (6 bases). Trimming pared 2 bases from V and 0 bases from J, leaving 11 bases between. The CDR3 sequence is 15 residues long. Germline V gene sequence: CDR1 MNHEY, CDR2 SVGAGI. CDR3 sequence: CASSYGGSRSYEQYF. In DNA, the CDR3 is TGTGCCAGCAGTTACGGGGGCAGCCGCTCCTACGAGCAGTACTTC.

In nucleotides, the CDR3 is TGCGCCAGCAGTAACGGACAGGGGATAGATACGCAGTATTTT. It specifies CASSNGQGIDTQYF. The V and J genes are TRBV10-1 and TRBJ2-3, with TRBD1 identical over 9 bases. The V gene end was trimmed by 5 bases and the J gene end by 5 bases; junction bases not matched to a gene: 5. Germline assignment: CDR1 WNHNN and CDR2 SYGVQD (reference sequence). The CDR3 is made up of 14 amino acids.